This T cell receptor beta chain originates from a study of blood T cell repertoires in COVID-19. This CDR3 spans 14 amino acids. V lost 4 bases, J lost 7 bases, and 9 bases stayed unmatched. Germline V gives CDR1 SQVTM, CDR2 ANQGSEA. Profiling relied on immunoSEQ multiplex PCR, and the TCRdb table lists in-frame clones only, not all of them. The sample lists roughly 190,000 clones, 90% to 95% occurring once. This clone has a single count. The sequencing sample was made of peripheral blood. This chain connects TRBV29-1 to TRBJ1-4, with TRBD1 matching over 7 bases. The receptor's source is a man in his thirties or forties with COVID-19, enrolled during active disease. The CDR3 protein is CSVGGQQLIEKLFF. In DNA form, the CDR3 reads TGCAGCGTTGGGGGACAGCAGCTGATTGAAAAACTGTTTTTT.